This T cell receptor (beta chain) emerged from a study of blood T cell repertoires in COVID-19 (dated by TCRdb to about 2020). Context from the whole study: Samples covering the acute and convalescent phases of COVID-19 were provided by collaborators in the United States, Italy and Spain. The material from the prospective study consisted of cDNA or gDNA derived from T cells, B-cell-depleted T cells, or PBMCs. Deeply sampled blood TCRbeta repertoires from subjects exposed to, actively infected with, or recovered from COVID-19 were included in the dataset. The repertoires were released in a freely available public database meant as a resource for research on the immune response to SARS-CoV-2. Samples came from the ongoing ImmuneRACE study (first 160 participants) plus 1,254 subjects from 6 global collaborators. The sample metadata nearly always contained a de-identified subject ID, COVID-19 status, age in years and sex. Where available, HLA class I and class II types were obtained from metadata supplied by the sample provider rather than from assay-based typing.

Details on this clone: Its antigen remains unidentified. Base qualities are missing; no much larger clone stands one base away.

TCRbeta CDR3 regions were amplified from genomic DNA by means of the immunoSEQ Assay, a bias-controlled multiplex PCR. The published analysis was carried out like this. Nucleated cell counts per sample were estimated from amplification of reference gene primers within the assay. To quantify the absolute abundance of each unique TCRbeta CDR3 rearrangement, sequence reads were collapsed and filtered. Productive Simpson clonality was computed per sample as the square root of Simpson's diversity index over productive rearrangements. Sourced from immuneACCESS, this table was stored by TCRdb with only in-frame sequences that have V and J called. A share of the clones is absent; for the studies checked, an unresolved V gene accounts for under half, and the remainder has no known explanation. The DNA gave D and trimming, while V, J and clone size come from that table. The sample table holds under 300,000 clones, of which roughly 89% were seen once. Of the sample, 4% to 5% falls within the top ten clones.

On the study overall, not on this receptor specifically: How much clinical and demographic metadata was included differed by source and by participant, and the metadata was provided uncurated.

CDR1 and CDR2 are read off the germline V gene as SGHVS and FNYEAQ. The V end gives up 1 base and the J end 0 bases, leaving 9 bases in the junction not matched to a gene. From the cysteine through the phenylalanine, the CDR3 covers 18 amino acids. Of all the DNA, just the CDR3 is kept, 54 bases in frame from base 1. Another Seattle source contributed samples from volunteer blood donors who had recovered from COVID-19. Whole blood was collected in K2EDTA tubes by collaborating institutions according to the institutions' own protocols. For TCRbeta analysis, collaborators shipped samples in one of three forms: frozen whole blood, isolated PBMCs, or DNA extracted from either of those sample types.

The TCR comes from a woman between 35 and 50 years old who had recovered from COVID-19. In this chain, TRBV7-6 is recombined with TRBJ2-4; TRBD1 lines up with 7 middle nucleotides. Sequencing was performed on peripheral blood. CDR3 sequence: CASSLEIPGQLAKNIQYF. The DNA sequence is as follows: TGTGCCAGCAGCTTAGAAATCCCGGGACAGCTAGCCAAAAACATTCAGTACTTC.